The 19 T cell receptor beta chains presented below share a single source sample, sequenced in a study of T-cell reconstitution after alpha-beta-depleted transplantation in children. The authors prepared the TCRbeta library with unique molecular identifiers. From the PCR reads, TCRdb called clonotypes with MiXCR, one entry per CDR3 protein. The repertoire holds about 600,000 distinct CDR3 sequences, with around 13% as singletons. This specimen consisted of PBMCs, mostly from graft donor cells, obtained 360 days after TCRalphabeta/CD19-depleted stem cell transplant. The origin of the receptors is a male patient aged 10-17 years who had a stem cell transplant for acute myeloid leukemia, so the T cells may come from the graft donor.

This clonotype was picked up many times. The chain has TRBV7-2 and TRBJ1-6; no firm D call. Per germline, CDR1 SGHTA and CDR2 FQGNSA. This CDR3 has 12 residues. V was trimmed by 6 bases and J by 14 bases, leaving 14 bases between them. The CDR3 sequence is CASSPVHLALHF. The CDR3 DNA is TGTGCCAGCAGTCCAGTCCACCTAGCCCTCCACTTT.

This clonotype occurred many times. As DNA, the CDR3 is TGTGCCAGCAGCCCGGGCTACGGCGGGAGGTATGAGCAGTACTTC. This translates into CASSPGYGGRYEQYF. The V call is TRBV7-2, the J call TRBJ2-7; 8 positions agree with TRBD2. The CDR3 loop spans 15 amino acids. V lost 5 bases, J lost 7 bases, and 13 bases stayed unmatched. Germline lookup yields CDR1 SGHTA and CDR2 FQGNSA.

For the CDR3, the DNA is TGTGCCAGCAGTGCAAAGCGGGAGGCCTACGAGCAGTACTTC. This sequence encodes CASSAKREAYEQYF. The J gene is TRBJ2-7, the V gene TRBV6-1, with 9 bases matching TRBD2. This CDR3 region has 14 residues. Losses at the gene ends were 4 bases for V and 2 bases for J; bases not matched to a gene: 3. The germline V gene has CDR1 MNHNS and CDR2 SASEGT.

This clonotype was counted only a few times. This sequence joins TRBV4-3 and TRBJ2-7; 13 positions match TRBD2. CDR1 is LGHNA, CDR2 YSLEER, per germline. Losses at the gene ends were 0 bases for V and 2 bases for J; bases not matched to a gene: 4. The length of the CDR3 is 17 residues. The CDR3 DNA is TGCGCCAGCAGCCAAGAAGGGACTAGCGGGGTGCCCTACGAGCAGTACTTC. This translates into CASSQEGTSGVPYEQYF.

In DNA, the CDR3 is TGTGCCAGCAGCCCCGTAGGGGGAGTAGCTTCCTACGAGCAGTACTTC. Residues: CASSPVGGVASYEQYF. The J gene is TRBJ2-7, the V gene TRBV4-2; possible D gene TRBD1, 6 bases. From germline, CDR1 is LGHNA and CDR2 YNFKEQ. The CDR3 totals 16 residues. Trimming cost V 4 bases and J 1 base, with 17 bases left between them.

The chain uses TRBV11-1 and TRBJ2-1, with 13 bases that match TRBD2. Germline values: CDR1 SGHAT, CDR2 FQDESV (reference sequence). The J segment lost 10 bases and the V segment lost 5 bases, leaving 8 bases of the junction unmatched. The CDR3 has 15 residues. Here the CDR3 reads CASSTGLAGPGEQFF. The CDR3 DNA reads as TGTGCCAGCAGCACGGGACTAGCGGGGCCGGGAGAGCAGTTCTTC.

This clonotype has only a few counts. The V and J genes are TRBV20-1 and TRBJ2-5; the D is unclear. CDR3 length: 11 residues. Deletions cut 6 bases from V and 5 bases from J, with 10 bases between. From germline, CDR1 is DFQATT and CDR2 SNEGSKA (reference sequence). For the CDR3, the DNA is TGCAGTGCGCACCATAGGGAGACCCAGTACTTC. Translated, it gives CSAHHRETQYF.

The chain couples TRBV4-2 to TRBJ2-7, with D possibly matching TRBD1 (5 bases). The germline V gene encodes CDR1 LGHNA and CDR2 YNFKEQ. The CDR3 sequence is 18 residues long. Trimming cost V 3 bases and J 1 base, with 22 bases left between them. Written as DNA, the CDR3 is TGTGCCAGCAGCCATAACTTTCCCCCTGCGCCAGGGTCCTACGAGCAGTACTTC. This gives the protein CASSHNFPPAPGSYEQYF.

This clonotype was detected many times. The genes are TRBV10-3 and TRBJ2-7; 11 nucleotides line up with TRBD1. The CDR3 runs 14 residues. The V and J ends lost 10 bases and 3 bases, in that order; junction bases with no gene match: 8. CDR1 is ENHRY, CDR2 SYGVKD, per germline. The CDR3 region is CATYSGTGGYEQYF. The CDR3 DNA follows: TGTGCCACCTATTCCGGGACAGGGGGCTACGAGCAGTACTTC.

This chain connects TRBV11-1 to TRBJ2-1, with no clear D. V gave up 2 bases and J gave up 2 bases, with 22 bases separating them. The CDR3 is made up of 19 amino acids. CDR1 is SGHAT and CDR2 is FQDESV in the germline V gene (reference sequence). CDR3 in amino acids: CASSLLNWTIRNTYNEQFF. In DNA, the CDR3 is TGTGCCAGCAGCTTACTTAATTGGACCATCCGAAACACCTACAATGAGCAGTTCTTC. Full variable domain (remainder filled in from reference TRBV11-1 and TRBJ2-1): EAEVAQSPRYKITEKSQAVAFWCDPISGHATLYWYRQILGQGPELLVQFQDESVVDDSQLPKDRFSAERLKGVDSTLKIQPAELGDSAMYLCASSLLNWTIRNTYNEQFFGPGTRLTVL.

The chain uses TRBV5-1 and TRBJ2-7; weak D call: TRBD1 (5 bases). Germline V gene lookup returns CDR1 SGHRS and CDR2 YFSETQ. The CDR3 is 16 amino acids. The V and J ends lost 1 base and 2 bases respectively, with 16 bases between them. The CDR3 spells CASSLRWQGPTYEQYF. In DNA, the CDR3 is TGCGCCAGCAGCTTGAGGTGGCAGGGCCCTACCTACGAGCAGTACTTC. The whole variable domain, filled in from reference TRBV5-1 and TRBJ2-7, reads KAGVTQTPRYLIKTRGQQVTLSCSPISGHRSVSWYQQTPGQGLQFLFEYFSETQRNKGNFPGRFSGRQFSNSRSEMNVSTLELGDSALYLCASSLRWQGPTYEQYFGPGTRLTVT.

This rearrangement joins TRBV5-1 to TRBJ1-4; possible D gene TRBD1, 6 bases. Trimming took 2 bases from V and 7 from J, leaving 12 bases between them. The CDR3 totals 14 residues. Germline V gene data show CDR1 as SGHRS and CDR2 as YFSETQ. For the CDR3, the DNA is TGCGCCAGCAGCTTAGGACCGACAGGTGAAAAACTGTTTTTT. Protein product: CASSLGPTGEKLFF. Drawing the rest from reference TRBV5-1 and TRBJ1-4, the complete variable domain is KAGVTQTPRYLIKTRGQQVTLSCSPISGHRSVSWYQQTPGQGLQFLFEYFSETQRNKGNFPGRFSGRQFSNSRSEMNVSTLELGDSALYLCASSLGPTGEKLFFGSGTQLSVL.

The chain combines TRBV12-3 or TRBV12-4 with TRBJ1-2, with TRBD1 as a possible D gene (5 bases). CDR3 length equals 13 residues. V gave up 5 bases and J gave up 3 bases, with 10 bases separating them. CDR3 amino acids: CASSLGRYYGYTF. CDR3 nucleotides: TGTGCCAGCAGTCTGGGGCGGTACTATGGCTACACCTTC.

This clonotype has just a few counts. The genes are TRBV28 and TRBJ1-3, with a possible D match to TRBD1 (5 bases). V was cut by 3 bases and J by 8 bases, with 11 bases left in between. This CDR3 region has 13 residues. The germline V gene encodes CDR1 MDHEN and CDR2 SYDVKM. The CDR3 spells CASSFRQGHTIYF. The CDR3 nucleotides read TGTGCCAGCAGTTTCCGGCAGGGACACACCATATATTTT.

The V call is TRBV20-1, the J call TRBJ2-3; D is perhaps TRBD2 (6 bases). CDR1 and CDR2 from the germline V gene are DFQATT and SNEGSKA (reference sequence). This CDR3 spans 17 amino acids. V lost 3 bases to trimming and J lost 0 bases, with 19 bases between them. The CDR3 protein is CSASFLAGTASTDTQYF. The CDR3 DNA is TGCAGTGCTAGTTTCCTAGCCGGGACTGCTAGCACAGATACGCAGTATTTT.

This chain links TRBV28 with TRBJ2-1; TRBD1 matches at 7 bases. This CDR3 spans 14 amino acids. V shed 6 bases, J shed 3 bases, and the junction held 5 bases outside the gene matches. CDR1 and CDR2 from the germline V gene are MDHEN and SYDVKM. CDR3 residues: CASRSGTDYNEQFF. The CDR3 DNA reads TGTGCCAGCAGATCTGGGACAGACTACAATGAGCAGTTCTTC.

Many counts were recorded for this clonotype. J is TRBJ2-7 and V is TRBV20-1; D may match TRBD1 or TRBD2 (5 bases each). Germline V gene sequence: CDR1 DFQATT, CDR2 SNEGSKA (reference sequence). The CDR3 spans 12 residues. Between the trimmed V and J ends, which lost 5 bases and 2 bases, there was a span of 10 bases. The CDR3 spells CSASSGPYEQYF. The CDR3 DNA reads TGCAGTGCTTCTTCGGGGCCCTACGAGCAGTACTTC.

This chain links TRBV30 with TRBJ1-1; unclear D gene. The CDR3 sequence is 14 residues long. Germline V lookup: CDR1 GTSNPN, CDR2 SVGIG (reference sequence). The V end was cut by 0 bases, the J end by 2 bases, with 10 bases between. For the CDR3, the DNA is TGTGCCTGGAGTGTACGGGAGCTCAACACTGAAGCTTTCTTT. This sequence encodes CAWSVRELNTEAFF.

In this sample, this clonotype turned up a few times. Written as DNA, the CDR3 is TGTGCCAGCAGTTACTCGAATCAGGGGCACAGGGAGCAGTACTTC. Translation gives CASSYSNQGHREQYF. V and J are TRBV6-5 and TRBJ2-7; TRBD1 is a possible D gene (6 bases). Germline V gene lookup returns CDR1 MNHEY and CDR2 SVGAGI. V lost 0 bases and J lost 7, with 16 bases in between. The CDR3 contains 15 residues.